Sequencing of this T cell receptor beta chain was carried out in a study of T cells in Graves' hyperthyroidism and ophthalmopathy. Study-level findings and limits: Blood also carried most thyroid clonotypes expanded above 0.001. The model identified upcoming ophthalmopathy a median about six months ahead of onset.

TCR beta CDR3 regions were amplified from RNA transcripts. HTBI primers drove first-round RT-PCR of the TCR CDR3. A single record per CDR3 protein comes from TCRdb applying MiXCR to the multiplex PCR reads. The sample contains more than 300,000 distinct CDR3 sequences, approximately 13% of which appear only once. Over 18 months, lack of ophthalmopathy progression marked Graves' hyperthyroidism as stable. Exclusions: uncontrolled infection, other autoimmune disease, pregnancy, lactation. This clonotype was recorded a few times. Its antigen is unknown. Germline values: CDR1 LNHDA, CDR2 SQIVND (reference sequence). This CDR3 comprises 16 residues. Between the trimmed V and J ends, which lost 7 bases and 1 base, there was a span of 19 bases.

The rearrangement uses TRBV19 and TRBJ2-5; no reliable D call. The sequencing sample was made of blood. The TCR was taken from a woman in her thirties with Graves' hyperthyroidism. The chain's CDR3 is CASTPSGSTSQETQYF. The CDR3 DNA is TGTGCCAGTACCCCTTCGGGCTCCACGTCCCAAGAGACCCAGTACTTC.